This entry lists 3 T cell receptor beta chains sequenced from one sample in a study of CD8+ T cells in alopecia areata. Described treatment: oral pan-JAK inhibitor, 5-10 mg twice daily. Investigators isolated RNA and reverse transcribed it into cDNA to act as the sequencing template. Here immunoSEQ multiplex PCR was the method, and the copy in TCRdb shows in-frame clones only, minus some. Here the sample spans 64,000 or so clones, around 42% being singletons. The material sequenced was CD8+ T cells sorted from blood, taken at roughly week 38, from a patient treated with tofacitinib. Source of these receptors: a human donor with alopecia areata.

The rearrangement joins TRBV19 to TRBJ1-4; D remains unclear. V lost 2 bases and J 5 bases, leaving 0 bases between the germline ends. From germline, CDR1 is LNHDA and CDR2 SQIVND (reference sequence). The CDR3 runs 11 residues. Here the CDR3 DNA reads TGTGCCAGTAGTATAAATGAAAAACTGTTTTTT. This sequence encodes CASSINEKLFF.

This clone has only a few counts. The rearrangement joins TRBV9 to TRBJ2-3; the match to TRBD2 covers 7 bases. Germline V gives CDR1 SGDLS, CDR2 YYNGEE. The CDR3 spans 14 residues. The V gene end was trimmed by 3 bases and the J gene end by 4 bases; junction bases not matched to a gene: 5. The CDR3 protein is CASSEGLRPDTQYF. CDR3 bases: TGTGCCAGCAGCGAGGGACTAAGACCAGATACGCAGTATTTT.

This clone was recorded once. The V gene is TRBV29-1, the J gene TRBJ2-7; 7 nucleotides agree with TRBD1. J lost 0 bases, V lost 6 bases, and 8 bases had no gene match. The CDR3 extends over 14 amino acids. Germline CDR1 is SQVTM and CDR2 is ANQGSEA. CDR3 sequence: CSVTDWDSSYEQYF. In nucleotides, the CDR3 is TGCAGCGTCACCGATTGGGACAGCTCCTACGAGCAGTACTTC.